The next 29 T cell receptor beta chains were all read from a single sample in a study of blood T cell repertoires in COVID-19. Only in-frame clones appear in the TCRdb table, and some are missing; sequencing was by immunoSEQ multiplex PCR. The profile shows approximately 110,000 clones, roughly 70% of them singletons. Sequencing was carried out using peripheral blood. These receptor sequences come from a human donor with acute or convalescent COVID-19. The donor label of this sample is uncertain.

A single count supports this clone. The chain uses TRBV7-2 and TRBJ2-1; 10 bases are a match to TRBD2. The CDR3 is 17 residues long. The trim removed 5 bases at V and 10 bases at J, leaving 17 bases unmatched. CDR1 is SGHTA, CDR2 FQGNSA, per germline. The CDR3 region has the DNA TGTGCCAGCAGCCCCCTGACTCTAGCGGGGGTCCCTAGGGAGCAGTTCTTC. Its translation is CASSPLTLAGVPREQFF.

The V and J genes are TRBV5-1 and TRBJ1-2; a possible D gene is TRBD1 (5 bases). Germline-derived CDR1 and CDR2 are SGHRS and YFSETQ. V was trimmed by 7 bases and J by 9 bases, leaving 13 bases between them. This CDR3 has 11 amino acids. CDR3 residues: CASGDSVRYTF. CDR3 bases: TGCGCCAGCGGGGACTCCGTTCGCTACACCTTC.

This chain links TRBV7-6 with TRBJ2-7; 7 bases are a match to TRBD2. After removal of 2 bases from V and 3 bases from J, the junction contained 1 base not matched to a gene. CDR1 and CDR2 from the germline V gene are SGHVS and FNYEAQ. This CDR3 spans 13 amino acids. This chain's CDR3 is CASSLTSDYEQYV. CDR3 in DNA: TGTGCCAGCAGCTTAACTAGCGACTACGAGCAGTACGTC.

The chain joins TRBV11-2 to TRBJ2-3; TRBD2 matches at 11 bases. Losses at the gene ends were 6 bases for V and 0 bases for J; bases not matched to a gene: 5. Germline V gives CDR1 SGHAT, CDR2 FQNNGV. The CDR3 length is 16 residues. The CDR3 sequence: CASRRLAGSSTDTQYF. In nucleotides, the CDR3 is TGTGCCAGCAGACGACTAGCGGGGTCTAGCACAGATACGCAGTATTTT.

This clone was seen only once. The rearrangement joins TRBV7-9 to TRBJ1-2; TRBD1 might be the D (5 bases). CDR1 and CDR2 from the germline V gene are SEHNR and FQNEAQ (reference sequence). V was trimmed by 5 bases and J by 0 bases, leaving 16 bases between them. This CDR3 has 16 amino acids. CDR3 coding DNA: TGTGCCAGCAGCGGAGGGGTCGAGGATTCTAACTATGGCTACACCTTC. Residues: CASSGGVEDSNYGYTF.

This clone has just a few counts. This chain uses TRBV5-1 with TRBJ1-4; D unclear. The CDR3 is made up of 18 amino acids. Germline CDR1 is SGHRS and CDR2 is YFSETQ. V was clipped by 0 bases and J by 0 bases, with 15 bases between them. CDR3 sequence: CASSLGTQSQATNEKLFF. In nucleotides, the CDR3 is TGCGCCAGCAGCTTGGGCACACAGTCCCAAGCAACTAATGAAAAACTGTTTTTT.

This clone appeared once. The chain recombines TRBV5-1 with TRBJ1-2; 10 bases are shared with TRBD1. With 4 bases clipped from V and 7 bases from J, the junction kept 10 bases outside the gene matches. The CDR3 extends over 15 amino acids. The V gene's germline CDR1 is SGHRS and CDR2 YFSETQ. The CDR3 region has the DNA TGCGCCAGCAGCCCTGCCCGGGGGACAGGGGCTGGCTACACCTTC. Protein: CASSPARGTGAGYTF.

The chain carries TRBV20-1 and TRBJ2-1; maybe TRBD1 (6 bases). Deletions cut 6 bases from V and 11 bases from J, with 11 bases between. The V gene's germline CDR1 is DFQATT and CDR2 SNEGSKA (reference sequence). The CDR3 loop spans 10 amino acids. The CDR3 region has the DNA TGCAGTGCCCAGGGGACACAGCAGTTCTTC. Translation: CSAQGTQQFF.

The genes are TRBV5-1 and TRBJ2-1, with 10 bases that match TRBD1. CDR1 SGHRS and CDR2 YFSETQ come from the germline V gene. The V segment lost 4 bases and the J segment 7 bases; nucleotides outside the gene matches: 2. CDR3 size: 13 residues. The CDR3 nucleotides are TGCGCCAGCAGCCGGACAGGGGGAAATGAGCAGTTCTTC. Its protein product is CASSRTGGNEQFF.

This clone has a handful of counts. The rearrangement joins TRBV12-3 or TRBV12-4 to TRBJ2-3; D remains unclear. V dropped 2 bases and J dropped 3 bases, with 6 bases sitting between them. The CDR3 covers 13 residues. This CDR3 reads CASSLPSTDTQYF. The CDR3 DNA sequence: TGTGCCAGCAGTTTACCCTCGACAGATACGCAGTATTTT.

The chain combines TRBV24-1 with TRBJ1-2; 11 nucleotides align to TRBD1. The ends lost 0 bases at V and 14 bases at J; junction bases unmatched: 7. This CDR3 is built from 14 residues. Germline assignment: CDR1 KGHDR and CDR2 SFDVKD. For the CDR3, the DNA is TGTGCCACCAGTGATTTGCAGGGACAGGGGGGACTTACCTTC. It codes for CATSDLQGQGGLTF.

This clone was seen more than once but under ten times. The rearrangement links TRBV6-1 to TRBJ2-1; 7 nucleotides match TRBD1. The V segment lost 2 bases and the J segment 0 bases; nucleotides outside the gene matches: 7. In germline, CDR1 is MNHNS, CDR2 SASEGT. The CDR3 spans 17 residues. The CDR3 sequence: CASSEQTGLSSYNEQFF. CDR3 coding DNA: TGTGCCAGCAGTGAACAGACAGGGCTGAGCTCCTACAATGAGCAGTTCTTC.

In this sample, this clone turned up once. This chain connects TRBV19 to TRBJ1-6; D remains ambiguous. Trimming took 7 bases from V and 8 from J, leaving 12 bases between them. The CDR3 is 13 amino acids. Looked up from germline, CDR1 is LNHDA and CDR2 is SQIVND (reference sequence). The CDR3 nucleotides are TGTGCCAGTAAATTTTGGCATGATTCACCCCTCCACTTT. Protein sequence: CASKFWHDSPLHF.

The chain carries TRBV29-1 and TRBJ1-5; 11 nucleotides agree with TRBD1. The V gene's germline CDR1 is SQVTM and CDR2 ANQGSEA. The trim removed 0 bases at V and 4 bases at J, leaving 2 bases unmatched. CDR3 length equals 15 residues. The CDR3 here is CSVEEGTGGNQPQHF. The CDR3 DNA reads TGCAGCGTTGAAGAAGGGACAGGGGGGAATCAGCCCCAGCATTTT.

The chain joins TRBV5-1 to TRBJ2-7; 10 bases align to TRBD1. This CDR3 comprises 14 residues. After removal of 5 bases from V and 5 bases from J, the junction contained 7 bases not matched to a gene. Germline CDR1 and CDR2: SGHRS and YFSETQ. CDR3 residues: CASSPGDRGNEQYV. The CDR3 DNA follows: TGCGCCAGCAGTCCGGGGGACAGGGGTAACGAGCAGTACGTC.

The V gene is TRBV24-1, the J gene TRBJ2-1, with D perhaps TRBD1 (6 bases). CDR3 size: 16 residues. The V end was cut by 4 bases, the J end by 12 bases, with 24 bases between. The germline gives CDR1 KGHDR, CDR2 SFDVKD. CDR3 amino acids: CATSDRTGTGSKTQFF. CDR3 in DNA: TGTGCCACCAGTGACAGAACCGGTACAGGGAGTAAAACGCAGTTCTTC.

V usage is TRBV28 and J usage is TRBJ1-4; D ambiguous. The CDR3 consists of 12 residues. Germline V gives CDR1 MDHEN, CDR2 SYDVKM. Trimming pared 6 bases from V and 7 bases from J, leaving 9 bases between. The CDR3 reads CASSPLLEKLFF. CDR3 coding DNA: TGTGCCAGCAGCCCCTTACTTGAAAAACTGTTTTTT.

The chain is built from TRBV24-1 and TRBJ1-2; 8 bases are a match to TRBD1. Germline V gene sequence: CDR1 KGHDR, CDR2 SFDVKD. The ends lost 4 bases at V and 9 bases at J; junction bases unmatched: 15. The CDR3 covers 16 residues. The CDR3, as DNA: TGTGCCACCAGTGAGTCTGCAGGGGGCGCGGGACTAAGCTACACCTTC. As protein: CATSESAGGAGLSYTF.

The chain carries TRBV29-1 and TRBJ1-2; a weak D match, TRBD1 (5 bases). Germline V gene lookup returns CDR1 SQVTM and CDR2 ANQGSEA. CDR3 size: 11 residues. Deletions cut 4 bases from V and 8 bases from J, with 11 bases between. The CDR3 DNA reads TGCAGCGTTGCAGGGATACCCGGCTACACCTTC. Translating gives CSVAGIPGYTF.

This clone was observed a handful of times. CDR3 protein: CASSSGPTGNEQFF. The CDR3 nucleotides are TGTGCCAGCAGCTCAGGACCGACGGGAAATGAGCAGTTCTTC. This chain links TRBV7-7 with TRBJ2-1; D perhaps matches TRBD2 (5 bases). V was trimmed by 4 bases and J by 7 bases, leaving 14 bases between them. Per the germline V gene, CDR1 is SSHAT and CDR2 is FNYEAQ (reference sequence). The CDR3 is made up of 14 amino acids. The complete variable domain, with remaining parts taken from reference TRBV7-7 and TRBJ2-1, reads GAGVSQSPRYKVTKRGQDVTLRCDPISSHATLYWYQQALGQGPEFLTYFNYEAQPDKSGLPSDRFSAERPEGSISTLTIQRTEQRDSAMYRCASSSGPTGNEQFFGPGTRLTVL.

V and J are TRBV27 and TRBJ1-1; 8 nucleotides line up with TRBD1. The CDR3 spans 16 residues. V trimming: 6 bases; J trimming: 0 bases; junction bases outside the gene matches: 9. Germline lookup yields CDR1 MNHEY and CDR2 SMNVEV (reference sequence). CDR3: CASRKYRGGMNTEAFF. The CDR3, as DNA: TGTGCCAGCAGGAAATACAGGGGGGGGATGAACACTGAAGCTTTCTTT.

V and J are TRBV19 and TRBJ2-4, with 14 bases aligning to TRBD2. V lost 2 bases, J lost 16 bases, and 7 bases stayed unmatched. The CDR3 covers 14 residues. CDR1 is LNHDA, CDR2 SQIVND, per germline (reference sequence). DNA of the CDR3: TGTGCCAGTAGTATATCCCTGACTAGCGGGGGGGTATACTTC. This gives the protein CASSISLTSGGVYF.

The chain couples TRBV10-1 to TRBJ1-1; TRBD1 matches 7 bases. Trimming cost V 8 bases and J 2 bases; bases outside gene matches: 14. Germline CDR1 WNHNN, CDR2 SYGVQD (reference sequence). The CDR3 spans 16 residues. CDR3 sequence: CASGSLGTAGNTEAFF. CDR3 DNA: TGCGCCAGCGGCTCACTAGGGACAGCCGGAAACACTGAAGCTTTCTTT.

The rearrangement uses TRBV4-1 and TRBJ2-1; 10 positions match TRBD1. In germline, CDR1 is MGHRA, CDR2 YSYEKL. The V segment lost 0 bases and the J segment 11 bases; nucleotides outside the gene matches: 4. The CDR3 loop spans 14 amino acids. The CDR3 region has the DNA TGCGCCAGCAGCCAAGATGGGGACAGGGGCAAGCAGTTCTTC. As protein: CASSQDGDRGKQFF.

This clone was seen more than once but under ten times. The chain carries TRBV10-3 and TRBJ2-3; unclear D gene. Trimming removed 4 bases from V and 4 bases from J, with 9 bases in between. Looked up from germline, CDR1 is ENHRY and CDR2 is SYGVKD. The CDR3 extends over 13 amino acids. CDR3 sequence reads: CAISGGGADTQYF. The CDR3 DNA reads TGTGCCATCAGTGGTGGCGGTGCAGATACGCAGTATTTT.

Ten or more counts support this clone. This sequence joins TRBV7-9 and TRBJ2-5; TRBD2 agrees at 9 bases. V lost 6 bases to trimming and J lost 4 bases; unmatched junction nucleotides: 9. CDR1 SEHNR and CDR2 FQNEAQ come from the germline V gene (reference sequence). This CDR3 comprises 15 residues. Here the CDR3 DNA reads TGTGCCAGCAGACCTAGCGGGGCCCGAGGAGAGACCCAGTACTTC. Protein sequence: CASRPSGARGETQYF.

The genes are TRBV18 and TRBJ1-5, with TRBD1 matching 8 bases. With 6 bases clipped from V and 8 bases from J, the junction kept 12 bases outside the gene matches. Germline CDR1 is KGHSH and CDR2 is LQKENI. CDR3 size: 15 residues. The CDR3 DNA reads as TGTGCCAGCTCCCCGAGGGGGCAGGGGGCTGAGCCCCAGCATTTT. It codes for CASSPRGQGAEPQHF.

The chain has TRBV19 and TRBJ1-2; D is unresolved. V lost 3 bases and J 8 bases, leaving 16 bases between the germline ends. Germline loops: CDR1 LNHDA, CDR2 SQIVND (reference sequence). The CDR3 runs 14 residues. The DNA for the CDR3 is TGTGCCAGTAGTATCTTGGAGGGCCCGGGGGGCTACACCTTC. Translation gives CASSILEGPGGYTF. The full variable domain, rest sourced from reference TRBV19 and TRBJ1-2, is DGGITQSPKYLFRKEGQNVTLSCEQNLNHDAMYWYRQDPGQGLRLIYYSQIVNDFQKGDIAEGYSVSREKKESFPLTVTSAQKNPTAFYLCASSILEGPGGYTFGSGTRLTVV.

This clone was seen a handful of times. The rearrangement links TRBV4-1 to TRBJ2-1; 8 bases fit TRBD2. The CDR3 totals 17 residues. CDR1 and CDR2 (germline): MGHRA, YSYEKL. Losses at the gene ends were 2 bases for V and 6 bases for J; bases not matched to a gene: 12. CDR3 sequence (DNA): TGCGCCAGCAGCCAACCACCTAGCGGGCGACTTCGCAATGAGCAGTTCTTC. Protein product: CASSQPPSGRLRNEQFF.